This T cell receptor (beta chain) is drawn from a study of CD8+ T cells in alopecia areata. Study details: Treated individuals took tofacitinib by mouth, 5 to 10 mg twice daily. Tofacitinib was given for 6 to 18 months, then stopped for 6 months. Study-level results: With one nonresponder, baseline CD8+ expansion's link to response remains uncertain. Scalp clonality, together with expanded CD8+ clones among the top 100, fell significantly with tofacitinib.

Regarding this clone: The antigen is unknown.

It was cDNA, reverse transcribed from extracted RNA, that served as the sequencing template. Assay: immunoSEQ multiplex PCR; the TCRdb copy retains only in-frame clones and omits some. The top ten clones hold approximately 12% of a sample with over 150,000 clones, about three fifths of them seen once. CDR1 is PRHDT, CDR2 FYEKMQ, per germline (reference sequence). The CDR3 consists of 13 residues. Between the trimmed V and J ends, which lost 3 bases and 3 bases, there was a span of 9 bases. As to treatment: oral pan-JAK inhibitor, 5-10 mg twice daily. The clonotype originates from a human donor with alopecia areata. V usage is TRBV13 and J usage is TRBJ2-7; D ambiguous. Material: CD8+ T cells sorted from blood, obtained at week 24, from a patient treated with tofacitinib. In DNA form, the CDR3 reads TGTGCCAGCAGCTTCGGACGGAACTACGAGCAGTACTTC. Its protein product is CASSFGRNYEQYF. The variable domain in full, with the rest retrieved from reference TRBV13 and TRBJ2-7, is AAGVIQSPRHLIKEKRETATLKCYPIPRHDTVYWYQQGPGQDPQFLISFYEKMQSDKGSIPDRFSAQQFSDYHSELNMSSLELGDSALYFCASSFGRNYEQYFGPGTRLTVT.